This TCR beta chain was captured in a study of blood T cell repertoires in COVID-19. Across the whole study: Spain, Italy and the United States supplied samples that represented acute and convalescent COVID-19. T cells, B-cell-depleted T cells, or PBMCs provided the cDNA or gDNA that served as material.

Germline CDR1 and CDR2: MNHEY and SVGAGI. The CDR3 runs 13 residues. Trimming removed 7 bases at V and 8 bases at J, with 17 bases between. In the study's own analysis: Reference gene primer amplification yielded estimated nucleated cell counts. TCRdb's table, derived via immunoSEQ multiplex PCR, lists solely in-frame clones and lacks some. V and J calls and clone size are those listed in that table; D and trimming were worked out from the DNA. This table has more than 200,000 clones, approximately 87% appearing once. Source material: peripheral blood. The sequence was obtained from an older woman with active or convalescent COVID-19. The chain combines TRBV6-5 with TRBJ1-2; maybe TRBD1 (5 bases). The CDR3 region is CASKAGIRGGYTF. CDR3 sequence (DNA): TGTGCCAGCAAGGCTGGCATTCGGGGGGGCTACACCTTC.